This T cell receptor beta chain was recovered during a study of T cell responses to AZD1222 COVID-19 vaccine. Study-wide results and caveats: Donors were mostly white British, more females; clonal diversity possibly underestimated. AZD1222 recipients seropositive at baseline numbered only 6 or 7.

The method was immunoSEQ multiplex PCR; TCRdb's version includes in-frame clones alone and lacks a portion of them. The top ten hold approximately 0.6% of the sample, which has 150,000 or so clones, roughly 94% seen once. This CDR3 contains 17 residues. After removal of 3 bases from V and 4 bases from J, the junction contained 11 bases not matched to a gene. Germline V gene lookup returns CDR1 LGHNA and CDR2 YNFKEQ. As regards this clone: Its antigen remains unidentified.

The chain uses TRBV4-2 and TRBJ2-1; 8 nucleotides line up with TRBD2. The material was peripheral blood, obtained on day 0 of AZD1222 vaccination. The sequence came from an adult in good health. CDR3 in amino acids: CASSQVQLAGEYNEQFF. CDR3 DNA: TGTGCCAGCAGCCAGGTACAGCTAGCGGGTGAATACAATGAGCAGTTCTTC.